Relative to its sample, the clone carrying this T cell receptor (beta chain) is large. Its antigen is still unknown. Blocking oligonucleotides added to a second nested PCR suppressed unpaired genes. One entry per CDR3 protein, called by TCRdb with MiXCR from the emulsion pairing reads. Of roughly 95 distinct CDR3 sequences listed, less than 30% are singletons. Paired alpha-beta TCRs of CD8+ T cells were analyzed by expanded emulsion RT-PCR. The data belong to a study of T cell repertoires in breast cancer. Study observations and caveats: Around 20 TCR pairs recurred across seven or more tumors but rarely in control blood. Clone recovery by emulsion RT-PCR was skewed, so it was considered qualitative.

Sequencing was carried out using CD8+ T cells. This TCR came from a pool of human donors with breast cancer or a healthy control (not recorded which).

The CDR3, as DNA: TGTGCCAGCAGCCCCCGGACAGGGTACGAGCAGTACTTC. It codes for CASSPRTGYEQYF. The V gene is TRBV7-2, the J gene TRBJ2-7, with TRBD1 matching 8 bases. The CDR3 runs 13 residues. CDR1 and CDR2 from the germline V gene are SGHTA and FQGNSA. Germline trimming cut 5 bases from V and 4 bases from J; bases unmatched to any gene: 4.